Presented here are 25 T cell receptor beta chains from one specimen sequenced in a study of blood T cell repertoires in COVID-19. Data came from immunoSEQ multiplex PCR; TCRdb stores just in-frame clones and leaves some out. The sample carries about 330,000 clones, more than 70% recorded once. What was sequenced was peripheral blood. The receptor set was obtained from a woman in her fifties or sixties with acute or convalescent COVID-19.

J is TRBJ2-7 and V is TRBV4-1, with 8 bases that match TRBD1. The ends lost 1 base at V and 3 bases at J; junction bases unmatched: 5. The CDR3 totals 15 residues. The V gene's germline CDR1 is MGHRA and CDR2 YSYEKL. The CDR3 protein is CASSQVETGDYEQYF. The CDR3 DNA reads TGCGCCAGCAGCCAAGTTGAGACAGGGGACTACGAGCAGTACTTC.

This clone showed up just once. The rearrangement uses TRBV29-1 and TRBJ2-3; D may be TRBD2 (7 bases). Trimming cost V 6 bases and J 0 bases, with 22 bases left between them. CDR1 SQVTM and CDR2 ANQGSEA come from the germline V gene. There are 17 residues in the CDR3. The chain's CDR3 is CSVGGVFGQASTDTQYF. The CDR3 region has the DNA TGCAGCGTAGGGGGGGTCTTCGGCCAAGCTAGCACAGATACGCAGTATTTT.

The DNA for the CDR3 is TGTGCCAGCACAGAAAACTATGGCTACACCTTC. Translated, it gives CASTENYGYTF. V gene TRBV6-5 combines with J gene TRBJ1-2, with unresolved D. Trimming removed 7 bases from V and 2 bases from J, with 5 bases in between. The V gene's germline CDR1 is MNHEY and CDR2 SVGAGI. There are 11 residues in the CDR3.

The chain carries TRBV13 and TRBJ2-3, with 7 bases lining up with TRBD2. The J segment lost 1 base and the V segment lost 6 bases, leaving 16 bases of the junction unmatched. The CDR3 consists of 18 residues. Germline V CDR1 and CDR2: PRHDT, FYEKMQ (reference sequence). CDR3 in amino acids: CASRKRDAPGWGTDTQYF. The CDR3 nucleotides are TGTGCCAGCAGGAAGCGGGACGCCCCCGGGTGGGGCACAGATACGCAGTATTTT.

Comments on this clone: One junction end disagrees with the germline gene, perhaps due to a read error. The rearrangement uses TRBV24-1 and TRBJ2-1; 12 nucleotides line up with TRBD2. Germline V gene lookup returns CDR1 KGHDR and CDR2 SFDVKD. The CDR3 runs to 12 residues. DNA for the CDR3: TGTGCCACCCACGCTAGCGGGAGGGCCCCGATCTTC. The encoded protein is CATHASGRAPIF.

The chain uses TRBV6-6 and TRBJ1-5; D may be TRBD1 (6 bases). V lost 6 bases, J lost 7 bases, and 19 bases lay in between. The CDR3 totals 15 residues. The germline gives CDR1 MNHNY, CDR2 SVGAGI (reference sequence). DNA of the CDR3: TGTGCCAGCAGCGAGGGGGGGGGCGCCCCCCAGCCCCAGCATTTT. Translation: CASSEGGGAPQPQHF.

The V and J genes are TRBV5-1 and TRBJ2-1, with a possible D match to TRBD2 (5 bases). The CDR3 consists of 14 residues. The V gene's germline CDR1 is SGHRS and CDR2 YFSETQ. The V end was cut by 2 bases, the J end by 2 bases, with 8 bases between. CDR3 in DNA: TGCGCCAGCAGCTTACGGGGTCCCTACAATGAGCAGTTCTTC. Protein sequence: CASSLRGPYNEQFF.

This clone occurred once. V is TRBV11-2 and J is TRBJ2-7; D not certain. Germline V gene lookup returns CDR1 SGHAT and CDR2 FQNNGV. V lost 4 bases and J lost 2, with 15 bases in between. There are 15 residues in the CDR3. CDR3 sequence reads: CASSSSNVKTYEQYF. As DNA, the CDR3 is TGTGCCAGCAGCTCTAGTAATGTGAAGACCTACGAGCAGTACTTC.

The V gene is TRBV12-2, the J gene TRBJ2-1; the table's TRBD2 call for D was not verified on the DNA. TRBV12-2 is a known pseudogene. The CDR3 has 18 residues. This CDR3 reads CASRLASTLTGGDNEQFF. DNA of the CDR3: TGTGCAAGTCGCTTAGCGAGTACGTTAACGGGAGGAGACAATGAGCAGTTCTTC.

This clone was counted a single time. The chain is built from TRBV19 and TRBJ2-1; 10 bases fit TRBD2. There are 16 residues in the CDR3. Germline trimming cut 3 bases from V and 7 bases from J; bases unmatched to any gene: 9. Germline CDR1 reads LNHDA; CDR2 reads SQIVND (reference sequence). The CDR3 is CASSISASGRWNEQFF. The CDR3 DNA is TGTGCCAGTAGTATCTCGGCTAGCGGGAGATGGAATGAGCAGTTCTTC.

This clone was detected once. The V call is TRBV9, the J call TRBJ2-5; D may be TRBD1 (6 bases). The CDR3 has 13 residues. Germline V gene sequence: CDR1 SGDLS, CDR2 YYNGEE. Trimming cost V 5 bases and J 2 bases, with 10 bases left between them. The CDR3 bases are TGTGCCAGCAGGTCCGGACAGCAAGAGACCCAGTACTTC. Residues: CASRSGQQETQYF.

The chain recombines TRBV19 with TRBJ1-5; D may be TRBD1 (5 bases). The CDR3 has 12 residues. CDR1 is LNHDA, CDR2 SQIVND, per germline (reference sequence). The V end lost 6 bases, the J end lost 11 bases, and 14 bases lay between the germline ends. CDR3 DNA sequence: TGTGCCAGTAGGAGGAAGGAACAGGCCCAGCATTTT. Translation: CASRRKEQAQHF.

The V gene is TRBV30, the J gene TRBJ2-3, with a tentative D call TRBD2 (6 bases). The V gene lost 1 base and the J gene lost 3 bases, with 11 bases spanning the gap. There are 14 residues in the CDR3. The germline V gene has CDR1 GTSNPN and CDR2 SVGIG (reference sequence). CDR3 loop: CAWSAPGLTDTQYF. In nucleotides, the CDR3 is TGTGCCTGGAGTGCTCCGGGACTGACAGATACGCAGTATTTT. The variable domain in full, completed from reference TRBV30 and TRBJ2-3, reads SQTIHQWPATLVQPVGSPLSLECTVEGTSNPNLYWYRQAAGRGLQLLFYSVGIGQISSEVPQNLSASRPQDRQFILSSKKLLLSDSGFYLCAWSAPGLTDTQYFGPGTRLTVL.

The chain joins TRBV4-1 to TRBJ2-1; tentative D call: TRBD2 (5 bases). Germline V CDR1 and CDR2: MGHRA, YSYEKL. This CDR3 comprises 17 residues. Trimming removed 3 bases at V and 6 bases at J, with 21 bases between. This CDR3 reads CASSHLSGPFVVNEQFF. Here the CDR3 DNA reads TGCGCCAGCAGCCACCTGAGCGGCCCCTTTGTCGTCAATGAGCAGTTCTTC.

The CDR3: CAISESGGHEQFF. CDR3 nucleotide sequence: TGTGCCATCAGTGAGTCGGGGGGGCATGAGCAGTTCTTC. J is TRBJ2-1 and V is TRBV10-3; a possible D gene is TRBD2 (7 bases). The V end lost 0 bases, the J end lost 8 bases, and 8 bases lay between the germline ends. The V gene's germline CDR1 is ENHRY and CDR2 SYGVKD. The CDR3 totals 13 residues.

V and J are TRBV6-2 or TRBV6-3 and TRBJ2-7; D is undetermined. CDR1 is MNHEY, CDR2 SVGEGT, per germline. Trimming removed 2 bases from V and 2 bases from J, with 10 bases in between. CDR3 length: 14 residues. CDR3 amino acids: CASSYLPPAYEQYF. CDR3 DNA: TGTGCCAGCAGTTACCTCCCCCCAGCCTACGAGCAGTACTTC.

This chain links TRBV3-1 (or the pseudogene TRBV3-2) with TRBJ2-5; TRBD2 might be the D (5 bases). Trimming removed 4 bases from V and 4 bases from J, with 13 bases in between. Germline-derived CDR1 and CDR2 are LGHDT and YNNKEL (reference sequence). CDR3 length: 14 residues. CDR3 region: CASSRRGWGETQYF. The CDR3 DNA reads as TGTGCCAGCAGCCGTCGGGGATGGGGAGAGACCCAGTACTTC.

The chain employs TRBV5-1 and TRBJ2-7; TRBD2 matches at 10 bases. CDR3 length: 15 residues. V lost 4 bases and J lost 3; bases outside the gene matches: 7. CDR1 and CDR2 from the germline V gene are SGHRS and YFSETQ. CDR3 in DNA: TGCGCCAGCAGCCCGCTAGCGGGAGTATACTACGAGCAGTACTTC. This sequence encodes CASSPLAGVYYEQYF.

In the case of this clone: One junction end does not reproduce the germline sequence, and a read error may be involved. The chain employs TRBV2 and TRBJ2-7; D might be TRBD1 (6 bases). Germline values: CDR1 SNHLY, CDR2 FYNNEI. The CDR3 length is 13 residues. CDR3 loop: CASSEAWDINLLF. The CDR3 DNA reads as TGTGCCAGCAGTGAAGCGTGGGACATTAACCTTCTCTTC.

This chain joins TRBV11-2 and TRBJ2-3; 7 bases fit TRBD1. J was trimmed by 0 bases and V by 5 bases; bases with no gene match: 11. The germline V gene has CDR1 SGHAT and CDR2 FQNNGV. The CDR3 runs to 17 residues. The CDR3 region is CASSKTGMAFSTDTQYF. For the CDR3, the DNA is TGTGCCAGCAGCAAGACAGGGATGGCCTTTAGCACAGATACGCAGTATTTT.

This clone is a singleton in its sample. This chain connects TRBV19 to TRBJ2-7; perhaps TRBD2 as D (5 bases). The germline V gene encodes CDR1 LNHDA and CDR2 SQIVND (reference sequence). The CDR3 covers 14 residues. Trimming took 6 bases from V and 0 from J, leaving 12 bases between them. CDR3 coding DNA: TGTGCCAGTAGGCTCCAAGGAGGCTCCTACGAGCAGTACTTC. It codes for CASRLQGGSYEQYF. Using reference TRBV19 and TRBJ2-7 for the parts outside the CDR3, the full variable domain is DGGITQSPKYLFRKEGQNVTLSCEQNLNHDAMYWYRQDPGQGLRLIYYSQIVNDFQKGDIAEGYSVSREKKESFPLTVTSAQKNPTAFYLCASRLQGGSYEQYFGPGTRLTVT.

The rearrangement links TRBV5-1 to TRBJ2-3, with 8 bases aligning to TRBD2. Germline assignment: CDR1 SGHRS and CDR2 YFSETQ. The CDR3 consists of 14 residues. V was clipped by 3 bases and J by 6 bases; unmatched bases: 6. CDR3 bases: TGCGCCAGCAGCTCGGGAGGGGACGCGGATACGCAGTATTTT. Its translation is CASSSGGDADTQYF.

This clone is a singleton in its sample. The V and J genes are TRBV28 and TRBJ2-1, with D unclear. V shed 3 bases and J shed 9 bases, with 9 bases lying between them. This CDR3 spans 12 amino acids. From germline, CDR1 is MDHEN and CDR2 SYDVKM. The CDR3 loop is CASSFLPGEQFF. CDR3 sequence (DNA): TGTGCCAGCAGTTTCCTTCCCGGTGAGCAGTTCTTC.

The chain links TRBV24-1 to TRBJ2-1; D perhaps matches TRBD2 (5 bases). V was cut by 4 bases and J by 3 bases, with 6 bases left in between. Germline V gene lookup returns CDR1 KGHDR and CDR2 SFDVKD. This CDR3 comprises 13 residues. DNA for the CDR3: TGTGCCACCAGTGAGGGGAGCTACAATGAGCAGTTCTTC. This gives the protein CATSEGSYNEQFF.

The CDR3 bases are TGTGCCAGCAGCCCCCCCAGTAACACCGGGGAGCTGTTTTTT. Translated: CASSPPSNTGELFF. The chain has TRBV7-3 and TRBJ2-2, with D hard to call. The CDR3 contains 14 residues. CDR1 and CDR2 from the germline V gene are SGHTA and FQGTGA. Trimming stripped 5 bases from V and 2 bases from J, with 9 bases between. Supplemented by reference TRBV7-3 and TRBJ2-2, the full variable domain reads GAGVSQTPSNKVTEKGKYVELRCDPISGHTALYWYRQSLGQGPEFLIYFQGTGAADDSGLPNDRFFAVRPEGSVSTLKIQRTERGDSAVYLCASSPPSNTGELFFGEGSRLTVL.